One sample yielded the 29 T cell receptor beta chains listed below, sequenced in a study of blood T cell repertoires in COVID-19. TCRdb's table, derived via immunoSEQ multiplex PCR, lists solely in-frame clones and lacks some. The sample records 65,000 to 85,000 clones, over 75% being singletons. Sample: peripheral blood. These receptors originate from a young woman with acute or convalescent COVID-19.

The V call is TRBV5-1, the J call TRBJ2-7; 7 bases are shared with TRBD2. Germline assignment: CDR1 SGHRS and CDR2 YFSETQ. V lost 0 bases, J lost 3 bases, and 9 bases stayed unmatched. This CDR3 comprises 16 residues. CDR3 sequence reads: CASSLAGASGNYEQYF. The CDR3 coding sequence is TGCGCCAGCAGCTTGGCCGGGGCTAGCGGAAACTACGAGCAGTACTTC.

With respect to this clone: Sequence at one end of the junction differs from germline and may be a read error. This chain joins TRBV7-9 and TRBJ1-6, with D unclear. The germline V gene has CDR1 SEHNR and CDR2 FQNEAQ (reference sequence). The length of the CDR3 is 12 residues. The CDR3 is CASSSDNSPLHF. CDR3 DNA: TGTGCCAGCAGCTCCGATAATTCACCCCTCCACTTT.

The chain combines TRBV10-3 with TRBJ2-1; no clear D gene. Per germline, CDR1 ENHRY and CDR2 SYGVKD. With 0 bases removed from V and 5 bases from J, the gap between germline ends came to 11 bases. This CDR3 spans 15 amino acids. The CDR3 coding sequence is TGTGCCATCAGTGAGTCAACATCTCAAAACAATGAGCAGTTCTTC. Translating gives CAISESTSQNNEQFF.

J is TRBJ2-1 and V is TRBV7-6; perhaps TRBD1 as D (6 bases). CDR3 length equals 14 residues. Germline lookup yields CDR1 SGHVS and CDR2 FNYEAQ. V was pared by 0 bases and J by 9 bases, with 12 bases between. The CDR3 sequence: CASSLASGESEQFF. In DNA form, the CDR3 reads TGTGCCAGCAGCTTAGCCTCAGGGGAAAGTGAGCAGTTCTTC.

The V call is TRBV20-1, the J call TRBJ1-1; D ambiguous. The germline V gene has CDR1 DFQATT and CDR2 SNEGSKA (reference sequence). The length of the CDR3 is 11 residues. Trimming pared 5 bases from V and 4 bases from J, leaving 8 bases between. The CDR3 nucleotides are TGCAGTGCTGGCAGAGGCACTGAAGCTTTCTTT. This translates into CSAGRGTEAFF.

The CDR3 DNA follows: TGTGCCAGCAGGCCGGGGGGGGGCAATGAGCAGTTCTTC. The encoded protein is CASRPGGGNEQFF. V and J are TRBV3-1 (or the pseudogene TRBV3-2) and TRBJ2-1, with 8 bases that match TRBD2. V was clipped by 6 bases and J by 6 bases; unmatched bases: 4. Germline CDR1 LGHDT, CDR2 YNNKEL (reference sequence). This CDR3 spans 13 amino acids.

V is TRBV27 and J is TRBJ1-6; 8 positions agree with TRBD1. This CDR3 is built from 16 residues. With 6 bases clipped from V and 8 bases from J, the junction kept 12 bases outside the gene matches. In germline, CDR1 is MNHEY, CDR2 SMNVEV (reference sequence). The CDR3 sequence: CASSYITGTGYSPLHF. The CDR3 DNA is TGTGCCAGCAGCTACATTACCGGGACAGGCTATTCACCCCTCCACTTT.

The chain uses TRBV11-2 and TRBJ1-2; 7 nucleotides align to TRBD1. Germline lookup yields CDR1 SGHAT and CDR2 FQNNGV. The V gene end was trimmed by 3 bases and the J gene end by 6 bases; junction bases not matched to a gene: 4. The CDR3 has 13 residues. The CDR3 nucleotides are TGTGCCAGCAGCTTTTCAGGGGGTAATGGCTACACCTTC. It codes for CASSFSGGNGYTF.

V is TRBV28 and J is TRBJ2-3; D is perhaps TRBD2 (6 bases). Germline CDR1 MDHEN, CDR2 SYDVKM. V was clipped by 3 bases and J by 4 bases, with 14 bases between them. The CDR3 consists of 15 residues. CDR3 DNA sequence: TGTGCCAGCAGTTTCGGCGGGGCGGCTGCAGATACGCAGTATTTT. Translating it yields CASSFGGAAADTQYF.

The V and J genes are TRBV10-3 and TRBJ2-7, with 14 nucleotides matching TRBD2. This CDR3 comprises 16 residues. The V gene end was trimmed by 3 bases and the J gene end by 1 base; junction bases not matched to a gene: 2. Germline lookup yields CDR1 ENHRY and CDR2 SYGVKD. CDR3 loop: CAISDGLAGGSYEQYF. As DNA, the CDR3 is TGTGCCATCAGTGATGGACTAGCGGGAGGATCCTACGAGCAGTACTTC.

The rearrangement uses TRBV30 and TRBJ1-1; 7 nucleotides line up with TRBD1. V was clipped by 2 bases and J by 4 bases; unmatched bases: 4. The CDR3 extends over 13 amino acids. Per the germline V gene, CDR1 is GTSNPN and CDR2 is SVGIG (reference sequence). In DNA form, the CDR3 reads TGTGCCTGGAGTCGTCAGGGGGTCACTGAAGCTTTCTTT. As protein: CAWSRQGVTEAFF.

The J gene is TRBJ1-1, the V gene TRBV5-1, with 11 bases matching TRBD1. V trimming: 1 base; J trimming: 2 bases; junction bases outside the gene matches: 1. The CDR3 has 15 amino acids. Germline-derived CDR1 and CDR2 are SGHRS and YFSETQ. The CDR3 nucleotides read TGCGCCAGCAGCTTGAGGACAGGGGGCAACACTGAAGCTTTCTTT. This gives the protein CASSLRTGGNTEAFF.

This clone was counted once. The chain links TRBV27 to TRBJ2-1, with 8 bases lining up with TRBD1. Germline V lookup: CDR1 MNHEY, CDR2 SMNVEV (reference sequence). The CDR3 has 15 amino acids. The J segment lost 4 bases and the V segment lost 6 bases, leaving 8 bases of the junction unmatched. The CDR3 sequence: CASSESTGVYNEQFF. The CDR3 DNA reads TGTGCCAGCAGCGAATCGACAGGGGTTTACAATGAGCAGTTCTTC.

The J gene is TRBJ2-1, the V gene TRBV4-1; D may be TRBD1 (5 bases). Looked up from germline, CDR1 is MGHRA and CDR2 is YSYEKL. Trimming pared 6 bases from V and 0 bases from J, leaving 12 bases between. The CDR3 runs to 15 residues. The CDR3 sequence: CASSRGHDSYNEQFF. The CDR3, as DNA: TGCGCCAGCAGTCGAGGACACGACTCCTACAATGAGCAGTTCTTC.

This rearrangement joins TRBV30 to TRBJ2-3; TRBD2 aligns across 14 bases. V dropped 2 bases and J dropped 2; count of bases not matched to a gene: 6. The CDR3 sequence is 17 residues long. Per germline, CDR1 GTSNPN and CDR2 SVGIG (reference sequence). CDR3 sequence reads: CAWSNGLAGGLTDTQYF. DNA for the CDR3: TGTGCCTGGAGTAATGGACTAGCGGGGGGCCTCACAGATACGCAGTATTTT. Filled out from reference TRBV30 and TRBJ2-3, the complete variable domain reads SQTIHQWPATLVQPVGSPLSLECTVEGTSNPNLYWYRQAAGRGLQLLFYSVGIGQISSEVPQNLSASRPQDRQFILSSKKLLLSDSGFYLCAWSNGLAGGLTDTQYFGPGTRLTVL.

The gene calls are TRBV28 and TRBJ1-3, with 7 bases fitting TRBD1. The CDR3 consists of 14 residues. Losses at the gene ends were 5 bases for V and 6 bases for J; bases not matched to a gene: 7. Germline V gives CDR1 MDHEN, CDR2 SYDVKM. The CDR3 DNA reads TGTGCCAGCAGTCCTCGGACAGGCTTAAACACCATATATTTT. This gives the protein CASSPRTGLNTIYF.

The rearrangement joins TRBV6-2 or TRBV6-3 to TRBJ2-1; 13 nucleotides align to TRBD2. Trimming at V came to 6 bases and at J to 7 bases, leaving 9 bases not matched to a gene. CDR1 and CDR2 from the germline V gene are MNHEY and SVGEGT. CDR3 size: 16 residues. DNA for the CDR3: TGTGCCAGCAGCCCCGGACTAGCGGGAGTTAGGAATGAGCAGTTCTTC. Translated, it gives CASSPGLAGVRNEQFF.

V and J are TRBV28 and TRBJ1-1; no firm D call. The V gene's germline CDR1 is MDHEN and CDR2 SYDVKM. V lost 7 bases to trimming and J lost 11 bases, with 17 bases between them. The CDR3 has 12 amino acids. CDR3 amino acids: CASKIKEGSAFF. Here the CDR3 DNA reads TGTGCCAGCAAAATCAAGGAGGGAAGTGCTTTCTTT.

The chain carries TRBV7-2 and TRBJ2-5; maybe TRBD1 (5 bases). From germline, CDR1 is SGHTA and CDR2 FQGNSA. V dropped 6 bases and J dropped 4 bases, with 18 bases sitting between them. The CDR3 contains 15 residues. The CDR3 region is CASRPPGYLAETQYF. DNA for the CDR3: TGTGCCAGCAGGCCCCCAGGGTATTTAGCAGAGACCCAGTACTTC.

The rearrangement uses TRBV6-5 and TRBJ1-2; no firm D call. V was shortened by 8 bases and J by 8 bases, with 12 bases between the two germline ends. The CDR3 totals 11 residues. Germline loops: CDR1 MNHEY, CDR2 SVGAGI. The CDR3 DNA reads TGTGCCAGCTGGGCCTCGGAAGGCTACACCTTC. It yields the protein CASWASEGYTF.

This rearrangement joins TRBV12-3 or TRBV12-4 to TRBJ2-7, with TRBD1 as a possible D gene (6 bases). This CDR3 contains 13 residues. V gave up 5 bases and J gave up 7 bases, with 15 bases separating them. In DNA form, the CDR3 reads TGTGCCAGCAGTCCGGGACATTTAGGGGAGCAGTACTTC. It codes for CASSPGHLGEQYF.

The gene calls are TRBV5-1 and TRBJ2-1; maybe TRBD1 (5 bases). Germline V gene data show CDR1 as SGHRS and CDR2 as YFSETQ. The CDR3 runs to 14 residues. Trimming pared 4 bases from V and 4 bases from J, leaving 12 bases between. The CDR3 sequence is CASSTDRPYNEQFF. CDR3 DNA: TGCGCCAGCAGCACAGACAGACCATACAATGAGCAGTTCTTC.

This clone showed up just once. This sequence joins TRBV28 and TRBJ2-1; D may be TRBD2 (6 bases). V was cut by 6 bases and J by 3 bases, with 15 bases left in between. The germline gives CDR1 MDHEN, CDR2 SYDVKM. This CDR3 is built from 15 residues. In nucleotides, the CDR3 is TGTGCCAGCAGCGATAGCGGACGTCGCTACAATGAGCAGTTCTTC. This encodes CASSDSGRRYNEQFF.

The V gene is TRBV5-8, the J gene TRBJ1-1; TRBD1 matches at 11 bases. The CDR3 is made up of 14 amino acids. Germline assignment: CDR1 SGHTS and CDR2 YDEGEE. With V trimmed by 3 bases and J by 4 bases, 2 bases remained unmatched. The CDR3 loop reads CASSSGTGGTEAFF. The DNA for the CDR3 is TGTGCCAGCAGCTCCGGGACAGGGGGCACTGAAGCTTTCTTT.

The V and J genes are TRBV18 and TRBJ2-1; 10 nucleotides align to TRBD2. Germline V gene lookup returns CDR1 KGHSH and CDR2 LQKENI. CDR3 length: 17 residues. Germline trimming cut 3 bases from V and 3 bases from J; bases unmatched to any gene: 8. The CDR3 spells CASSPPHGTSDYNEQFF. The CDR3 region has the DNA TGTGCCAGCTCACCGCCCCACGGGACTAGCGACTACAATGAGCAGTTCTTC.

This clone has more than one count but fewer than ten. Here the CDR3 reads CASSLDRNTGELFF. CDR3 DNA sequence: TGTGCCAGCAGCTTAGACAGGAACACCGGGGAGCTGTTTTTT. V and J are TRBV11-2 and TRBJ2-2, with D uncertain. CDR1 is SGHAT, CDR2 FQNNGV, per germline. Trimming stripped 0 bases from V and 1 base from J, with 3 bases between. The CDR3 covers 14 residues. Full variable domain (missing parts from reference TRBV11-2 and TRBJ2-2): EAGVAQSPRYKIIEKRQSVAFWCNPISGHATLYWYQQILGQGPKLLIQFQNNGVVDDSQLPKDRFSAERLKGVDSTLKIQPAKLEDSAVYLCASSLDRNTGELFFGEGSRLTVL.

The chain is built from TRBV7-8 and TRBJ2-2, with D unclear. There are 16 residues in the CDR3. Between the trimmed V and J ends, which lost 0 bases and 1 base, there was a span of 9 bases. Germline V gene sequence: CDR1 SGHVS, CDR2 FQNEAQ. Here the CDR3 reads CASSLARSLNTGELFF. CDR3 bases: TGTGCCAGCAGCTTAGCCCGGAGCCTGAACACCGGGGAGCTGTTTTTT.

In its sample, this clone was seen once. The CDR3 DNA sequence: TGCGCCAGCAGTGAGTCTTTGGGGAGCTGGTACGAGCAGTACTTC. Residues: CASSESLGSWYEQYF. The gene calls are TRBV10-1 and TRBJ2-7; possibly TRBD2 for D (5 bases). The CDR3 has 15 amino acids. Trimming removed 0 bases at V and 4 bases at J, with 13 bases between. Per the germline V gene, CDR1 is WNHNN and CDR2 is SYGVQD (reference sequence).

The chain combines TRBV28 with TRBJ2-2; TRBD1 is a possible D gene (6 bases). Germline values: CDR1 MDHEN, CDR2 SYDVKM. The V end was cut by 1 base, the J end by 0 bases, with 9 bases between. This CDR3 comprises 16 residues. The CDR3 DNA reads TGTGCCAGCAGTTTATTAGGGACATCGAACACCGGGGAGCTGTTTTTT. As protein: CASSLLGTSNTGELFF.